This TCR beta chain was documented in a study of cytomegalovirus exposure and HLA in healthy donors. Researchers ran the PCR with 60 Vbeta and 13 Jbeta primers. TCRdb's table, derived via immunoSEQ multiplex PCR, lists solely in-frame clones and lacks some. The sample carries about 160,000 clones, around four fifths recorded once. About this clone itself: Its specificity is not known.

Trimming cost V 4 bases and J 0 bases; bases outside gene matches: 6. The CDR3 is 16 residues long. Germline V gene data show CDR1 as LNHDA and CDR2 as SQIVND (reference sequence). Regarding the study as a whole: According to reports, the classifier identified cytomegalovirus status with high specificity and sensitivity. Many donors shared some public TCRs, even though most TCR sequences were rare. The sole available immune exposure information was CMV serostatus. Compared with the approximately 680-donor mean, an Asian-associated ancestry cluster reportedly had fewer N-insertions, according to a later analysis.

This chain connects TRBV19 to TRBJ2-4, with TRBD1 matching over 7 bases. The sequence derives from a man aged 30 to 45 in good health and CMV-seronegative. Material for sequencing was PBMCs. CDR3 region: CASSTQGLIAKNIQYF. The CDR3 bases are TGTGCCAGTAGTACACAGGGGCTTATAGCCAAAAACATTCAGTACTTC.